This TCR beta chain was retrieved from a study of blood T cells in healthy people across ages. This clonotype was observed a handful of times. Germline V CDR1 and CDR2: SSHAT, FNYEAQ (reference sequence). The CDR3 runs 16 residues. V lost 1 base and J lost 5; bases outside the gene matches: 7. Next came a second PCR, run for about 6 to 11 cycles, which used a sample-barcoded 5' primer along with a J-beta primer mix. In TCRdb, the 5' RACE reads were re-called with MiXCR into one record per CDR3 protein. This table holds approximately 800,000 distinct CDR3 sequences, 56% found once. Aged about 6 to 100, donors were systemically healthy Caucasians from Russia. The extraction recovered at least 6 micrograms of total RNA per sample.

Sequencing was done on a sample of blood. The clonotype originates from a man in his forties in good health. J is TRBJ2-5 and V is TRBV7-7; 10 bases are shared with TRBD1. CDR3 bases: TGTGCCAGCAGCTTAGGGGGACAGGGGAAAATGGAGACCCAGTACTTC. As protein: CASSLGGQGKMETQYF.